These 8 T cell receptor beta chains originate from one sample sequenced in a study of blood T cells in healthy people across ages. For the second PCR, which ran for 7 to 11 cycles, a sample-barcoded 5' primer and a J-beta primer mix were used. TCRdb reprocessed the 5' RACE reads via MiXCR and lists one record per CDR3 protein. The sample has some 1.6 million distinct CDR3 sequences; about 32% are singletons. The sequencing input was blood. All receptors derive from a woman aged 25 to 39 in good health.

The J gene is TRBJ1-5, the V gene TRBV19, with 8 bases aligning to TRBD1. Germline-derived CDR1 and CDR2 are LNHDA and SQIVND (reference sequence). J lost 6 bases, V lost 7 bases, and 2 bases had no gene match. There are 12 residues in the CDR3. CDR3 in amino acids: CASTRGPQPQHF. CDR3 bases: TGTGCCAGTACCAGGGGGCCTCAGCCCCAGCATTTT.

This clonotype showed up just a few times. This chain links TRBV28 with TRBJ2-1, with TRBD2 matching over 7 bases. The length of the CDR3 is 16 residues. Germline CDR1 is MDHEN and CDR2 is SYDVKM. J gave up 5 bases and V 8 bases, and 15 bases lay outside the gene matches. As DNA, the CDR3 is TGTGCCAGCCATTCCGAGGGCTTGGGAGGGAACAATGAGCAGTTCTTC. This encodes CASHSEGLGGNNEQFF.

This clonotype was detected a few times. The chain uses TRBV3-1 and TRBJ2-7; D possibly uses TRBD1 or TRBD2 (5 bases each). Per the germline V gene, CDR1 is LGHDT and CDR2 is YNNKEL (reference sequence). V dropped 4 bases and J dropped 2 bases, with 18 bases sitting between them. The CDR3 totals 16 residues. The CDR3 loop reads CASSPRPGRIPYEQYF. CDR3 DNA: TGTGCCAGCAGCCCTCGTCCGGGACGGATCCCCTACGAGCAGTACTTC.

The sample holds a few counts of this clonotype. The chain uses TRBV30 and TRBJ2-4; 10 bases are a match to TRBD1. CDR1 GTSNPN and CDR2 SVGIG come from the germline V gene (reference sequence). With V trimmed by 0 bases and J by 5 bases, 4 bases remained unmatched. The CDR3 runs to 15 residues. The chain's CDR3 is CAWSVPGQGQNIQYF. The CDR3 bases are TGTGCCTGGAGTGTCCCGGGACAGGGGCAAAACATTCAGTACTTC.

The sample holds many counts of this clonotype. The chain uses TRBV29-1 and TRBJ2-7; D may be TRBD1 or TRBD2 (6 bases each). CDR1 SQVTM and CDR2 ANQGSEA come from the germline V gene. The CDR3 covers 14 residues. Trimming cost V 0 bases and J 3 bases, with 12 bases left between them. CDR3 nucleotide sequence: TGCAGCGTTGAAGATTCGGAGGGGGGCTACGAGCAGTACTTC. Translated: CSVEDSEGGYEQYF.

This clonotype showed up just a few times. The chain links TRBV6-2 or TRBV6-3 to TRBJ2-1, with 9 bases aligning to TRBD1. The V gene's germline CDR1 is MNHEY and CDR2 SVGEGT. V lost 6 bases and J lost 2; bases outside the gene matches: 5. This CDR3 spans 15 amino acids. The CDR3 coding sequence is TGTGCCAGCAGCCGGGGACAGGGCCCCTACAATGAGCAGTTCTTC. This translates into CASSRGQGPYNEQFF.

This clonotype was found many times. The V and J genes are TRBV7-9 and TRBJ1-4; no firm D call. The germline V gene encodes CDR1 SEHNR and CDR2 FQNEAQ (reference sequence). The CDR3 loop spans 14 amino acids. Trimming cost V 3 bases and J 8 bases, with 13 bases left between them. The CDR3 region is CASSFGDREEKLFF. The CDR3 DNA sequence: TGTGCCAGCAGCTTTGGTGATAGGGAAGAAAAACTGTTTTTT. Full variable domain (remainder filled in from reference TRBV7-9 and TRBJ1-4): DTGVSQNPRHKITKRGQNVTFRCDPISEHNRLYWYRQTLGQGPEFLTYFQNEAQLEKSRLLSDRFSAERPKGSFSTLEIQRTEQGDSAMYLCASSFGDREEKLFFGSGTQLSVL.

This clonotype was found many times. This chain uses TRBV7-6 with TRBJ2-7, with TRBD1 matching 7 bases. CDR1 is SGHVS, CDR2 FNYEAQ, per germline. V was pared by 5 bases and J by 1 base, with 8 bases of the junction left unmatched. The CDR3 runs to 15 residues. This CDR3 reads CASSPRQGSSYEQYF. The CDR3 bases are TGTGCCAGCAGCCCTAGACAGGGATCGTCCTACGAGCAGTACTTC.